The 14 T cell receptor beta chains listed next were all sequenced from one sample in a study of cytotoxic CD8 clonotypes in ibrutinib-treated CLL. Produced via immunoSEQ multiplex PCR; TCRdb's table is partial and in-frame only. The table has 35,000 to 55,000 clones, roughly 76% seen once; the top ten hold about 13%. The source material was PBMCs, sampled after 12 months of ibrutinib treatment. These receptors originate from a human donor with chronic lymphocytic leukemia.

In this sample, this clone turned up a few times. The chain is built from TRBV6-6 and TRBJ1-2, with D perhaps matching TRBD1 (6 bases). Trimming shortened V by 1 base and J by 0 bases, and 12 bases separated the two germline ends. The CDR3 length is 16 residues. The germline V gene encodes CDR1 MNHNY and CDR2 SVGAGI (reference sequence). CDR3 nucleotides: TGTGCCAGCAGTTACTTAGACAGGCACCCTAACTATGGCTACACCTTC. Protein product: CASSYLDRHPNYGYTF.

The V and J genes are TRBV10-2 and TRBJ2-1; 9 nucleotides match TRBD1. Trimming cost V 3 bases and J 5 bases; bases outside gene matches: 5. From germline, CDR1 is WSHSY and CDR2 SAAADI. The length of the CDR3 is 15 residues. The CDR3 loop reads CASSEGQGFDNEQFF. In nucleotides, the CDR3 is TGCGCCAGCAGTGAAGGACAGGGGTTCGACAATGAGCAGTTCTTC.

The chain couples TRBV7-3 to TRBJ1-6; possible D gene TRBD1, 6 bases. CDR1 is SGHTA and CDR2 is FQGTGA in the germline V gene. The CDR3 totals 16 residues. Trimming took off 5 bases at V and 9 bases at J, with 20 bases between the two ends. CDR3 nucleotide sequence: TGTGCCAGCAGCCGGTTCGGACAGTCCCTTGGTTCACCCCTCCACTTT. Protein sequence: CASSRFGQSLGSPLHF.

The V gene is TRBV27, the J gene TRBJ1-1, with 8 bases aligning to TRBD1. Germline CDR1 reads MNHEY; CDR2 reads SMNVEV (reference sequence). With V trimmed by 3 bases and J by 4 bases, 4 bases remained unmatched. This CDR3 has 14 residues. The CDR3 bases are TGTGCCAGCAGTTTGACAGGGGTGGTCACTGAAGCTTTCTTT. Protein product: CASSLTGVVTEAFF.

Only a few counts were recorded for this clone. J is TRBJ2-3 and V is TRBV5-6; D is unclear. CDR1 and CDR2 (germline): SGHDT, YYEEEE. The CDR3 totals 13 residues. Trimming left V 6 bases short and J 8 bases short, with 16 bases between. This CDR3 reads CASTDGQAGTQYF. The CDR3 nucleotides are TGTGCCAGCACCGACGGCCAGGCAGGTACGCAGTATTTT.

The chain couples TRBV6-5 to TRBJ2-3; D is perhaps TRBD1 or TRBD2 (5 bases each). V gave up 8 bases and J gave up 2 bases, with 11 bases separating them. Germline CDR1 and CDR2: MNHEY and SVGAGI. The CDR3 sequence is 13 residues long. The CDR3 sequence: CASRDQATDTQYF. The CDR3 DNA reads TGTGCCAGCCGGGACCAGGCCACAGATACGCAGTATTTT.

The chain links TRBV6-6 to TRBJ2-7, with D perhaps matching TRBD1 or TRBD2 (5 bases each). The ends were cut back, 2 bases at V and 5 bases at J, with 7 bases in the middle. Looked up from germline, CDR1 is MNHNY and CDR2 is SVGAGI (reference sequence). There are 12 residues in the CDR3. CDR3 loop: CASSYVGDEQYF. Here the CDR3 DNA reads TGTGCCAGCAGTTACGTGGGGGACGAGCAGTACTTC.

The rearrangement uses TRBV6-4 and TRBJ2-7; D remains ambiguous. CDR1 is MRHNA, CDR2 SNTAGT, per germline. Trimming took off 5 bases at V and 9 bases at J, with 11 bases between the two ends. The CDR3 loop spans 11 amino acids. CDR3 DNA sequence: TGTGCCAGCAGTACCCGGCGCGGGCAGTACTTC. It yields the protein CASSTRRGQYF.

The rearrangement uses TRBV19 and TRBJ1-5; D is unresolved. The V and J ends lost 7 bases and 7 bases respectively, with 11 bases between them. Germline V gene lookup returns CDR1 LNHDA and CDR2 SQIVND (reference sequence). The CDR3 sequence is 12 residues long. CDR3 protein: CASNLFPQPQHF. CDR3 DNA sequence: TGTGCCAGTAATCTCTTCCCACAGCCCCAGCATTTT.

J is TRBJ2-7 and V is TRBV7-9; 10 bases are a match to TRBD1. The V gene end was trimmed by 6 bases and the J gene end by 0 bases; junction bases not matched to a gene: 5. Germline V gene sequence: CDR1 SEHNR, CDR2 FQNEAQ (reference sequence). This CDR3 contains 15 residues. The CDR3 region has the DNA TGTGCCAGCAGAGACCGGGACAGGGGCTCCTACGAGCAGTACTTC. Its protein product is CASRDRDRGSYEQYF.

V gene TRBV5-6 combines with J gene TRBJ2-2; D may be TRBD1 or TRBD2 (5 bases each). This CDR3 comprises 17 residues. Trimming shortened V by 2 bases and J by 2 bases, and 16 bases separated the two germline ends. Germline CDR1 SGHDT, CDR2 YYEEEE. CDR3 sequence (DNA): TGTGCCAGCAGCTTAGGGGTACGGGGCCACAACACCGGGGAGCTGTTTTTT. Protein product: CASSLGVRGHNTGELFF.

The chain combines TRBV6-5 with TRBJ1-2; D perhaps matches TRBD1 (5 bases). Trimming stripped 6 bases from V and 5 bases from J, with 13 bases between. This CDR3 spans 13 amino acids. CDR1 and CDR2 from the germline V gene are MNHEY and SVGAGI. CDR3 residues: CASRPRGEYGYTF. In DNA, the CDR3 is TGTGCCAGCAGGCCCCGGGGGGAATATGGCTACACCTTC.

The chain has TRBV11-3 and TRBJ1-3, with D hard to call. The CDR3 sequence is 14 residues long. CDR1 and CDR2 from the germline V gene are SGHNT and YENEEA. V shed 6 bases and J shed 3 bases, with 12 bases lying between them. CDR3 nucleotides: TGTGCCAGCAGTTCAAACAGTGATGGAAACACCATATATTTT. Translating gives CASSSNSDGNTIYF.

The chain is built from TRBV5-8 and TRBJ2-5, with D possibly being TRBD1 (5 bases). The germline CDR1 and CDR2 sequences are SGHTS and YDEGEE. Trimming cost V 1 base and J 1 base, with 11 bases left between them. This CDR3 spans 15 amino acids. This chain's CDR3 is CASSLHRSGQETQYF. DNA for the CDR3: TGTGCCAGCAGCTTGCACAGGTCTGGCCAAGAGACCCAGTACTTC.